This TCR beta chain is drawn from a study of T cells in Graves' hyperthyroidism and ophthalmopathy. What was amplified from RNA transcripts were TCR beta CDR3 regions. The TCR CDR3 first-round RT-PCR relied on the HTBI primer set. TCRdb reprocessed the multiplex PCR reads via MiXCR and lists one record per CDR3 protein. Seen here are about 420,000 distinct CDR3 sequences, around 15% observed once, and the top ten hold roughly 4.8%. This TCR came from a woman in her late teens or twenties with Graves' hyperthyroidism. Sequencing input: blood.

In nucleotides, the CDR3 is TGTGCCTGGAGTGTGGGTGGGGACGGTCAGCCCCAGCATTTT. It specifies CAWSVGGDGQPQHF. V gene TRBV30 combines with J gene TRBJ1-5; tentatively, D is TRBD1 (5 bases). Per germline, CDR1 GTSNPN and CDR2 SVGIG (reference sequence). The CDR3 has 14 residues. Trimming cost V 0 bases and J 6 bases, with 12 bases left between them.